Following are 18 T cell receptor beta chains from one sample sequenced in a study of blood T cell repertoires in COVID-19 (dated by TCRdb to the early 2020s). The library was built by means of the immunoSEQ multiplex PCR assay. Here the immuneACCESS table is served through TCRdb, limited to in-frame sequences with V and J called. Missing clones are a known gap in these copies; in checked studies unresolved V genes cover under half, and the rest lacks a known reason. The sample profile shows 16,000 or so clones; 89% of them were found once. About a tenth of the sample is in the top ten clones. The source material was peripheral blood. These receptors were obtained from a man older than 75 with acute or convalescent COVID-19.

The J gene is TRBJ2-5, the V gene TRBV7-9; TRBD1 matches at 9 bases. Germline V gene sequence: CDR1 SEHNR, CDR2 FQNEAQ (reference sequence). The CDR3 spans 15 residues. Trimming cost V 3 bases and J 4 bases; bases outside gene matches: 6. CDR3 sequence (DNA): TGTGCCAGCAGCTTTGGACAGGGGTCGCGAGAGACCCAGTACTTC. Translation gives CASSFGQGSRETQYF.

The V call is TRBV5-1, the J call TRBJ1-4, with D uncertain. Trimming cost V 0 bases and J 7 bases, with 10 bases left between them. Germline V gives CDR1 SGHRS, CDR2 YFSETQ. The CDR3 has 14 amino acids. Written as DNA, the CDR3 is TGCGCCAGCAGCTTGGGGGGAGTTGGTGAAAAACTGTTTTTT. Translated: CASSLGGVGEKLFF.

This rearrangement joins TRBV18 to TRBJ2-1, with a weak D call TRBD2 (6 bases). CDR3 size: 13 residues. CDR1 and CDR2 (germline): KGHSH, LQKENI. V was pared by 5 bases and J by 4 bases, with 9 bases between. CDR3 DNA sequence: TGTGCCAGCTCAGGGGACTTATACAATGAGCAGTTCTTC. Protein: CASSGDLYNEQFF. Complete variable domain (other parts from reference TRBV18 and TRBJ2-1): NAGVMQNPRHLVRRRGQEARLRCSPMKGHSHVYWYRQLPEEGLKFMVYLQKENIIDESGMPKERFSAEFPKEGPSILRIQQVVRGDSAAYFCASSGDLYNEQFFGPGTRLTVL.

The chain joins TRBV5-1 to TRBJ2-5, with D perhaps matching TRBD1 (5 bases). Germline V lookup: CDR1 SGHRS, CDR2 YFSETQ. V lost 2 bases, J lost 2 bases, and 13 bases lay in between. There are 15 residues in the CDR3. CDR3 bases: TGCGCCAGCAGCTTATCGGCGACAGCACAAGAGACCCAGTACTTC. Translated: CASSLSATAQETQYF.

This clone is a singleton in its sample. The chain has TRBV30 and TRBJ1-2, with no clear D. The length of the CDR3 is 12 residues. Germline lookup yields CDR1 GTSNPN and CDR2 SVGIG (reference sequence). V lost 2 bases, J lost 4 bases, and 8 bases lay in between. CDR3 sequence: CAWSFGVYGYTF. The CDR3 DNA reads as TGTGCCTGGAGTTTTGGAGTCTATGGCTACACCTTC. The variable domain in full, completed from reference TRBV30 and TRBJ1-2, reads SQTIHQWPATLVQPVGSPLSLECTVEGTSNPNLYWYRQAAGRGLQLLFYSVGIGQISSEVPQNLSASRPQDRQFILSSKKLLLSDSGFYLCAWSFGVYGYTFGSGTRLTVV.

This clone was detected only once. The chain combines TRBV3-1 (or the pseudogene TRBV3-2) with TRBJ1-3; 12 bases agree with TRBD1. Germline CDR1 LGHDT, CDR2 YNNKEL (reference sequence). CDR3 size: 17 residues. After removal of 2 bases from V and 4 bases from J, the junction contained 6 bases not matched to a gene. The CDR3 bases are TGTGCCAGCAGCCAAAGAGGGGGACAGGGGGCCGGAAACACCATATATTTT. It codes for CASSQRGGQGAGNTIYF.

This sequence joins TRBV7-6 and TRBJ1-1; D gene ambiguous. In germline, CDR1 is SGHVS, CDR2 FNYEAQ. The length of the CDR3 is 14 residues. The V end lost 6 bases, the J end lost 2 bases, and 13 bases lay between the germline ends. The CDR3 is CASSQSGSNTEAFF. CDR3 in DNA: TGTGCCAGCAGTCAGTCCGGGTCTAACACTGAAGCTTTCTTT. Drawing the rest from reference TRBV7-6 and TRBJ1-1, the complete variable domain is GAGVSQSPRYKVTKRGQDVALRCDPISGHVSLYWYRQALGQGPEFLTYFNYEAQQDKSGLPNDRFSAERPEGSISTLTIQRTEQRDSAMYRCASSQSGSNTEAFFGQGTRLTVV.

This clone showed up just once. The chain joins TRBV3-1 (or the pseudogene TRBV3-2) to TRBJ2-2; 7 bases map to TRBD2. The junction had 5 bases not matched to a gene; V was cut back by 0 bases and J by 4 bases. The CDR3 is made up of 16 amino acids. Germline CDR1 LGHDT, CDR2 YNNKEL (reference sequence). The CDR3 region is CASSQDGGGVTGELFF. CDR3 DNA: TGTGCCAGCAGCCAAGACGGGGGAGGGGTCACCGGGGAGCTGTTTTTT.

This chain connects TRBV7-9 to TRBJ1-6; unclear D gene. Trimming removed 1 base from V and 6 bases from J, with 7 bases in between. From germline, CDR1 is SEHNR and CDR2 FQNEAQ (reference sequence). This CDR3 is 14 amino acids long. The CDR3 spells CASSLGVINSPLHF. CDR3 nucleotide sequence: TGTGCCAGCAGCTTAGGCGTCATTAATTCACCCCTCCACTTT. The full variable domain, rest sourced from reference TRBV7-9 and TRBJ1-6, is DTGVSQNPRHKITKRGQNVTFRCDPISEHNRLYWYRQTLGQGPEFLTYFQNEAQLEKSRLLSDRFSAERPKGSFSTLEIQRTEQGDSAMYLCASSLGVINSPLHFGNGTRLTVT.

V gene TRBV2 combines with J gene TRBJ1-5; D might be TRBD1 (6 bases). Trimming cost V 3 bases and J 4 bases, with 13 bases left between them. Germline V gene data show CDR1 as SNHLY and CDR2 as FYNNEI. The length of the CDR3 is 15 residues. The CDR3 DNA follows: TGTGCCAGCAGTGAGTTGGGGGCGGATAATCAGCCCCAGCATTTT. Amino acid sequence: CASSELGADNQPQHF.

The rearrangement uses TRBV5-4 and TRBJ1-1, with D tentatively TRBD1 (6 bases). V shed 4 bases and J shed 4 bases, with 20 bases lying between them. The CDR3 runs to 16 residues. Per germline, CDR1 SGHNT and CDR2 YYREEE (reference sequence). CDR3 sequence (DNA): TGTGCCAGCAGCGCCGACAGGATTAAAGGAGTCACTGAAGCTTTCTTT. As protein: CASSADRIKGVTEAFF.

The rearrangement uses TRBV10-2 and TRBJ1-2, with D maybe TRBD1 (5 bases). This CDR3 region has 13 residues. Trimming pared 7 bases from V and 6 bases from J, leaving 15 bases between. Germline values: CDR1 WSHSY, CDR2 SAAADI. The CDR3 region has the DNA TGCGCCAGCACCCTTCGGGGGAGGGATGGCTACACCTTC. As protein: CASTLRGRDGYTF.

This clone was detected a few times. The V and J genes are TRBV13 and TRBJ1-3; weak D call: TRBD1 (6 bases). The germline V gene has CDR1 PRHDT and CDR2 FYEKMQ (reference sequence). Trimming cost V 5 bases and J 7 bases, with 12 bases left between them. CDR3 length: 13 amino acids. The CDR3 is CASSPGQRNTIYF. CDR3 nucleotide sequence: TGTGCCAGCAGCCCCGGACAGAGGAACACCATATATTTT.

The chain links TRBV10-3 to TRBJ1-1, with 8 bases lining up with TRBD1. This CDR3 comprises 14 residues. With V trimmed by 6 bases and J by 1 base, 4 bases remained unmatched. Germline lookup yields CDR1 ENHRY and CDR2 SYGVKD. CDR3 coding DNA: TGTGCCATCAGCTTTACAGGGGGGAACACTGAAGCTTTCTTT. It encodes CAISFTGGNTEAFF.

The chain combines TRBV19 with TRBJ2-6; a weak D match, TRBD2 (5 bases). Germline values: CDR1 LNHDA, CDR2 SQIVND (reference sequence). Trimming removed 5 bases from V and 0 bases from J, with 8 bases in between. The CDR3 runs to 15 residues. The CDR3 DNA sequence: TGTGCCAGTAGTTTGAGGGACTCTGGGGCCAACGTCCTGACTTTC. Its protein product is CASSLRDSGANVLTF.

J is TRBJ2-1 and V is TRBV2; no definite D call. There are 12 residues in the CDR3. Germline CDR1 and CDR2: SNHLY and FYNNEI. The V and J ends lost 5 bases and 9 bases respectively, with 11 bases between them. The CDR3 sequence is CASSLVGVEQFF. CDR3 coding DNA: TGTGCCAGCAGTTTGGTTGGAGTTGAGCAGTTCTTC.

This clone was seen just once. The V and J genes are TRBV30 and TRBJ1-3; D is unresolved. Germline V CDR1 and CDR2: GTSNPN, SVGIG (reference sequence). Trimming took off 4 bases at V and 4 bases at J, with 11 bases between the two ends. CDR3 size: 13 residues. The CDR3, as DNA: TGTGCCTGGACTAGGGAGTCGGGAAACACCATATATTTT. Translation: CAWTRESGNTIYF.

The V call is TRBV24-1, the J call TRBJ1-5, with 7 bases fitting TRBD1. This CDR3 comprises 16 residues. Germline CDR1 and CDR2: KGHDR and SFDVKD. V dropped 8 bases and J dropped 2; count of bases not matched to a gene: 11. CDR3 in amino acids: CATTGTVPICNQPQHF. The DNA of the CDR3 is TGTGCCACCACGGGGACAGTACCTATTTGCAATCAGCCCCAGCATTTT.